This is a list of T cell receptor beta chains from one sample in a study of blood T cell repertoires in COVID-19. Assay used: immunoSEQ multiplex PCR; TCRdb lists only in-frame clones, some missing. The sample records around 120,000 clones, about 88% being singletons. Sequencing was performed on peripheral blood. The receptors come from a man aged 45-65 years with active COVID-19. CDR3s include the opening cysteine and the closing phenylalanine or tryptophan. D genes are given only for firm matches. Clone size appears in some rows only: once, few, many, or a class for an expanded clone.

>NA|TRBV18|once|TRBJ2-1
TGTGCCAGCTCACCTGGGCAGGGTCGGAACAATGAGCAGTTCTTC
CASSPGQGRNNEQFF
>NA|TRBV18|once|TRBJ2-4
TGTGCCAGCTCACCACCGTGGGGAGATCCTGTAGCCAAAAACATTCAGTACTTC
CASSPPWGDPVAKNIQYF
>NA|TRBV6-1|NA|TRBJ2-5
TGTGCCAGCAGTGAAGCGGAGGCCGCGAAAGAGACCCAGTACTTC
CASSEAEAAKETQYF
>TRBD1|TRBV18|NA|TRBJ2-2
TGTGCCAGCTCACCGAGGGGGCTAGACACCGGGGAGCTGTTTTTT
CASSPRGLDTGELFF
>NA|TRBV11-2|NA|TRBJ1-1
TGTGCCAGCAGCTTAATTGGGCAGAGGGACACTGAAGCTTTCTTT
CASSLIGQRDTEAFF
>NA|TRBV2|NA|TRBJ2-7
TGTGCCAGCAGTGGGGCCTTGGGGGGTGGCGCCGAGCAGTACTTC
CASSGALGGGAEQYF
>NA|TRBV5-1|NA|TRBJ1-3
TGCGCCAGCAGCTTGGCCCTGGGCCACTCTGGAAACACCATATATTTT
CASSLALGHSGNTIYF
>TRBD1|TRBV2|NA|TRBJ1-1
TGTGCCAGCAAAGAGGGGGCTGTATCGAACACTGAAGCTTTCTTT
CASKEGAVSNTEAFF
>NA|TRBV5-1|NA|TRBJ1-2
TGCGCCAGCAGCCCGTCTTGGGCGAACTATGGCTACACCTTC
CASSPSWANYGYTF
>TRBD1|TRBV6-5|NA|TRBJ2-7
TGTGCCAGCAGACCGGGACAGGGCTCCTACGAGCAGTACTTC
CASRPGQGSYEQYF
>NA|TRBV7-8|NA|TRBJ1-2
TGTGCCAGCAGCTTAGGGGGGCTCTATGGCTACACCTTC
CASSLGGLYGYTF
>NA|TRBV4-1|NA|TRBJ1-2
TGCGCCAGCAGCCAATCGGAGTGGATCGACCGCTATGGCTACACCTTC
CASSQSEWIDRYGYTF
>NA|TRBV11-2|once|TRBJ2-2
TGTGCCAGCAGACGTACACGGGAAGACGGGGAGCTGTTTTTT
CASRRTREDGELFF
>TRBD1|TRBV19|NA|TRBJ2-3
TGTGCCAGTAGTGGACAGGGGAGGAGAGATACGCAGTATTTT
CASSGQGRRDTQYF
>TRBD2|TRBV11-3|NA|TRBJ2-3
TGTGCCAGCAGCCTCCTAACTAGCGGGAGCGCTGATACGCAGTATTTT
CASSLLTSGSADTQYF
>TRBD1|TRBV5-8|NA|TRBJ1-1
TGTGCCAGCAGCTTGGCCGGGACAGTCAAAACTGAAGCTTTCTTT
CASSLAGTVKTEAFF
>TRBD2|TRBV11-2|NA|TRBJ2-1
TGTGCCAGCAGCTGGGACCCCGGGGGGAGCTCCTACAATGAGCAGTTCTTC
CASSWDPGGSSYNEQFF
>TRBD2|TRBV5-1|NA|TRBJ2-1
TGCGCCAGCAGCTTGGGAATAGCGGGAGGACCCGTAAATGAGCAGTTCTTC
CASSLGIAGGPVNEQFF
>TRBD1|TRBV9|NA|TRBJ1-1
TGTGCCAGCACCGGAACAGGGGACACTGAAGCTTTCTTT
CASTGTGDTEAFF
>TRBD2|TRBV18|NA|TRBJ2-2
TGTGCCAGCTCACCGGTCATTAAGCGGGAGAACACCGGGGAGCTGTTTTTT
CASSPVIKRENTGELFF
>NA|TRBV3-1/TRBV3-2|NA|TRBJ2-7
TGTGCCAGCAGCCAAGATCTAGGGAGCTACGAGCAGTACTTC
CASSQDLGSYEQYF
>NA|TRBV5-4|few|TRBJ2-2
TGTGCCAGCAGCTTGGCAACTAGCCCCGGGGAGCTGTTTTTT
CASSLATSPGELFF